The rows below give T cell receptor beta chains drawn from one sample of a study of blood T cell repertoires in COVID-19. The repertoire was sequenced with immunoSEQ multiplex PCR; TCRdb's copy has only in-frame clones and lacks some. The table has about 230,000 clones, just over 85% seen once. The sequencing sample was made of peripheral blood. The receptors derive from a man aged 45-65 years with COVID-19, enrolled during active disease. Each CDR3 is given with its conserved first and last residue. Each record gives: V gene, J gene, D gene, clone size, CDR3 DNA, CDR3 protein. A D gene is named only where the DNA matches it firmly. For some rows the clone size is stated as once, few or many, or as a class when expanded; others skip it.

>TRBV19|TRBJ2-2|.|.
TGTGCCAGTAAGGGACTCCCGAACACCGGGGAGCTGTTTTTT
CASKGLPNTGELFF
>TRBV12-3/TRBV12-4|TRBJ2-5|.|.
TGTGCCTCCACGTGGAGTGCCGGGGAGACCCAGTACTTC
CASTWSAGETQYF
>TRBV11-2|TRBJ2-1|TRBD2|.
TGTGCCAGCAGCTTAGCCGGGACTAGCCCCTACAATGAGCAGTTCTTC
CASSLAGTSPYNEQFF
>TRBV24-1|TRBJ2-5|TRBD1|.
TGTGCCACCAGTGATCCACGACAGGGAGAGACCCAGTACTTC
CATSDPRQGETQYF
>TRBV7-2|TRBJ1-6|.|.
TGTGCCAGCAGCTTAGGGAGTAATTCACCCCTCCACTTT
CASSLGSNSPLHF
>TRBV23-1|TRBJ1-5|.|.
TGCGCCAACACGAACCCCAATCAGCCCCAGCATTTT
CANTNPNQPQHF
>TRBV27|TRBJ2-7|.|few
TGTGCCAGCACCCCTGGGGGCGACGCTGACTACGAGCAGTACTTC
CASTPGGDADYEQYF
>TRBV10-3|TRBJ2-5|TRBD2|.
TGTGCCACCCGTGGGACTAGCTGGGAGACCCAGTACTTC
CATRGTSWETQYF
>TRBV19|TRBJ2-7|.|.
TGTGCCAGTTCTCGGGGAGAGGCAGGCTCCTACGAGCAGTACTTC
CASSRGEAGSYEQYF
>TRBV7-9|TRBJ2-5|TRBD2|.
TGTGCCAGCACCCTGGGAACGGGAGGGCAAGAGACCCAGTACTTC
CASTLGTGGQETQYF
>TRBV7-9|TRBJ1-5|.|.
TGTGCCAGCAGCTTTCCGGGGAGCAATCAGCCCCAGCATTTT
CASSFPGSNQPQHF
>TRBV28|TRBJ1-4|.|.
TGTGCCAGCATCCCGCCGGGTCTCGGTGAAAAACTGTTTTTT
CASIPPGLGEKLFF
>TRBV27|TRBJ2-5|TRBD2|.
TGTGCCAGCAGTTCAGCTAGCGGGAGGGTAGAGACCCAGTACTTC
CASSSASGRVETQYF
>TRBV7-9|TRBJ1-2|.|few
TGTGCCAGCAGCTTTTTGGAGACGGATCCACTTACTCGTAGCTATGGCTACACCTTC
CASSFLETDPLTRSYGYTF
>TRBV19|TRBJ2-1|TRBD1|few
TGTGCCAGTAGTATGGGACAGTCCTCCTACAATGAGCAGTTCTTC
CASSMGQSSYNEQFF
>TRBV18|TRBJ2-5|.|.
TGTGCCAGCTCACCTAGGGGGCAAGAGACCCAGTACTTC
CASSPRGQETQYF
>TRBV25-1|TRBJ2-5|.|once
TGTGCCAGCAGTGAGGGGGCCCAAGAGACCCAGTACTTC
CASSEGAQETQYF
>TRBV6-5|TRBJ1-2|.|.
TGTGCCAGCAAGGGAGGCCTTTCCTATGGCTACACCTTC
CASKGGLSYGYTF
>TRBV7-3|TRBJ2-2|.|.
TGTGCCAGCAGCTTAAATGGGGACACATCCACCGGGGAGCTGTTTTTT
CASSLNGDTSTGELFF
>TRBV5-6|TRBJ2-7|.|few
TGTGCCAGCAGCGGAAGAGGACAGCACTCCTACGAGCAGTACTTC
CASSGRGQHSYEQYF
>TRBV29-1|TRBJ1-1|.|.
TGCAGCGTCTGGAGAGGGAACACTGAAGCTTTCTTT
CSVWRGNTEAFF
>TRBV6-2/TRBV6-3|TRBJ1-2|TRBD1|.
TGTGCCAGCAGTTACGATACCGGGACAGGATCTGGCTACACCTTC
CASSYDTGTGSGYTF
>TRBV29-1|TRBJ1-2|TRBD1|.
TGCAGCGTTCGGGACAGTAACTATGGCTACACCTTC
CSVRDSNYGYTF
>TRBV5-4|TRBJ1-1|.|.
TGTGCCAGCAGCACCGACATTCGCACTGAAGCTTTCTTT
CASSTDIRTEAFF
>TRBV19|TRBJ1-5|.|few
TGTGCCACTACACATACGACCGGACGGAGAGGGAAGCCCCAGCATTTT
CATTHTTGRRGKPQHF
>TRBV11-2|TRBJ2-7|.|.
TGTGCCAGCAGCTTAGGATTCTCAGCGTGGCAGTACTTC
CASSLGFSAWQYF
>TRBV5-4|TRBJ1-3|TRBD1|few
TGTGCCAGCAGCTTGGGTGGGGGACAGGGCCTGTCTGGAAACACCATATATTTT
CASSLGGGQGLSGNTIYF
>TRBV10-3|TRBJ1-4|TRBD1|.
TGTGCCATCAGTCCGGGACAGAAAGATGAAAAACTGTTTTTT
CAISPGQKDEKLFF
>TRBV3-1/TRBV3-2|TRBJ1-2|TRBD1|few
TGTGCCAGCAGCCAACAGGGGGCAGACTATGGCTACACCTTC
CASSQQGADYGYTF
>TRBV11-2|TRBJ1-2|TRBD1|.
TGTGCCAGCAGCTTAACGGGACAGGGGCGGCACGGCTACACCTTC
CASSLTGQGRHGYTF
>TRBV7-9|TRBJ1-3|.|.
TGTGCCAGCAGCTTAGAGACAGCAAACTCTGGAAACACCATATATTTT
CASSLETANSGNTIYF
>TRBV6-5|TRBJ1-5|.|.
TGTGCCACCCACGGGTGGAGCGGCAATCAGCCCCAGCATTTT
CATHGWSGNQPQHF
>TRBV5-6|TRBJ2-7|TRBD1|.
TGTGCCAGCAGCTCGGGACAGGGATGGGAGCAGTACTTC
CASSSGQGWEQYF
>TRBV28|TRBJ1-1|.|.
TGTGCCAGCAAGTCCCCCACGGAGGGGAACACTGAAGCTTTCTTT
CASKSPTEGNTEAFF
>TRBV7-3|TRBJ2-7|TRBD1|few
TGTGCCAGCAGCCCCGGACAGGGCTACGAGCAGTACTTC
CASSPGQGYEQYF
>TRBV29-1|TRBJ2-1|TRBD2|.
TGCAGCGCCGGCCCGGGAAGCGGGAGTTACAATGAGCAGTTCTTC
CSAGPGSGSYNEQFF
>TRBV11-2|TRBJ2-1|TRBD2|.
TGTGCCAGCAGCCCCCCTGGGGGGAGGGGCAATGAGCAGTTCTTC
CASSPPGGRGNEQFF
>TRBV7-9|TRBJ2-2|TRBD1|.
TGTGCCAGCAACAGGGACAGGGCCACCGGGGAGCTGTTTTTT
CASNRDRATGELFF
>TRBV3-1/TRBV3-2|TRBJ2-7|.|few
TGTGCCAGCAGCCCTCGTAGCGCCTACGAGCAGTACTTC
CASSPRSAYEQYF
>TRBV7-9|TRBJ1-5|.|few
TGTGCCAGCAGCTCGGGCAATCAGCCCCAGCATTTT
CASSSGNQPQHF
>TRBV29-1|TRBJ2-7|TRBD1|.
TGCAGCGTCCCAGAGCAGACAGGGGCCTTGGGGGAGCAGTACTTC
CSVPEQTGALGEQYF
>TRBV18|TRBJ1-1|.|.
TGTGCCAGCTCATCATCGTTGGACAGATTCAAAGGGAACACTGAAGCTTTCTTT
CASSSSLDRFKGNTEAFF
>TRBV25-1|TRBJ2-7|.|.
TGTGCCAGCAGTGTTGTAGGACGGGGAGTCTCCTACGAGCAGTACTTC
CASSVVGRGVSYEQYF
>TRBV3-1/TRBV3-2|TRBJ1-5|.|.
TGTGCCAGCAGCCAAGGGAGGCCGGAGCAGCCCCAGCATTTT
CASSQGRPEQPQHF
>TRBV6-2/TRBV6-3|TRBJ2-2|TRBD1|once
TGTGCCAGCAGTTACCGCTGGGACAGGGCGAACACCGGGGAGCTGTTTTTT
CASSYRWDRANTGELFF
>TRBV7-2|TRBJ2-7|TRBD2|once
TGTGCCAGCAGCTTACGCGGGGGGCCCTCCTACGAGCAGTACTTC
CASSLRGGPSYEQYF
>TRBV3-1/TRBV3-2|TRBJ2-7|TRBD2|.
TGTGCCAGCAGCCAGACTAGCGGGAGGGAAGGCGAGCAGTACTTC
CASSQTSGREGEQYF
>TRBV9|TRBJ1-4|TRBD1|.
TGTGCCAGCAGCGTTGACGGGGGGACAGGGTTAGAAAAACTGTTTTTT
CASSVDGGTGLEKLFF
>TRBV21-1|TRBJ2-5|.|.
TGTGCCAGCATCCCCGGGACTAGCGGGAGGAAGGGGGAGACCCAGTACTTC
CASIPGTSGRKGETQYF
>TRBV10-3|TRBJ2-1|TRBD2|once
TGTGCCATCAGGCTAGGGGCCGGGACTAGCGGATACAATGAGCAGTTCTTC
CAIRLGAGTSGYNEQFF